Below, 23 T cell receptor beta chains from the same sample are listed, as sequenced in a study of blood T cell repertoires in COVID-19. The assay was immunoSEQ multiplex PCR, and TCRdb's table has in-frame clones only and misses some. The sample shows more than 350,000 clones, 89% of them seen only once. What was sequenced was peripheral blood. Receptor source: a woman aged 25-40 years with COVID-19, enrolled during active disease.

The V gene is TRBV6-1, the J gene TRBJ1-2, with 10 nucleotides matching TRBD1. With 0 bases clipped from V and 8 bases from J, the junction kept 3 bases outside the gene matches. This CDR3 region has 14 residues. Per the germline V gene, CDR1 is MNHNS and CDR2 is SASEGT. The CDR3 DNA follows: TGTGCCAGCAGTGAAGCAGACAGGGGGCTCGGCTACACCTTC. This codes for CASSEADRGLGYTF.

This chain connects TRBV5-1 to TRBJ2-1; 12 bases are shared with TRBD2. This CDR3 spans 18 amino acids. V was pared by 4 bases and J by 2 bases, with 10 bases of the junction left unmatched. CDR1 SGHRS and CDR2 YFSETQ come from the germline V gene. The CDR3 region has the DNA TGCGCCAGCAGCCTGGGATCTAGCGGGAGGGCCGCCTACAATGAGCAGTTCTTC. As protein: CASSLGSSGRAAYNEQFF.

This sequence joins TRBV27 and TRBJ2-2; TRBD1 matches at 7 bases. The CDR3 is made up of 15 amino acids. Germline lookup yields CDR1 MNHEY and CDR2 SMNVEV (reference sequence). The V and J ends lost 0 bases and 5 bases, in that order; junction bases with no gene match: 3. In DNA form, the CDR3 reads TGTGCCAGCAGTTTATCGACAGGGAGTACCGGGGAGCTGTTTTTT. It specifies CASSLSTGSTGELFF.

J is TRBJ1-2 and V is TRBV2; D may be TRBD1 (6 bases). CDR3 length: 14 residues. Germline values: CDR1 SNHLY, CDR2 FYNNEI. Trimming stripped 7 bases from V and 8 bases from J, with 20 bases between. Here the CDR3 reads CASTQGYASEGYTF. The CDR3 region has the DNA TGTGCCAGCACGCAGGGGTATGCGTCGGAGGGCTACACCTTC.

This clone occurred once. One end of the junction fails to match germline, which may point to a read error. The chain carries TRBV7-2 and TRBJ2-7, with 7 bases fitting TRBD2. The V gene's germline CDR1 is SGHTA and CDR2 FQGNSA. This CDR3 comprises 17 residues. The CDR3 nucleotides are TGTGCCAGCAGCACACAGGCGGGGGACTTTGCACCCCCCCTCAGGGCCTTC. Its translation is CASSTQAGDFAPPLRAF. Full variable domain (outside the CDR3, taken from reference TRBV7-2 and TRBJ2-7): GAGVSQSPSNKVTEKGKDVELRCDPISGHTALYWYRQSLGQGLEFLIYFQGNSAPDKSGLPSDRFSAERTGGSVSTLTIQRTQQEDSAVYLCASSTQAGDFAPPLRAFGPGTRLTVT.

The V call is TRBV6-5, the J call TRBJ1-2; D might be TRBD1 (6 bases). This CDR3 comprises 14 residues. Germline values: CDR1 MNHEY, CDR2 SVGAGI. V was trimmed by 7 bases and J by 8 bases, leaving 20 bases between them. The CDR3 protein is CASTPGHRAYGYTF. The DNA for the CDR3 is TGTGCCAGCACGCCGGGGCACAGGGCTTACGGCTACACCTTC.

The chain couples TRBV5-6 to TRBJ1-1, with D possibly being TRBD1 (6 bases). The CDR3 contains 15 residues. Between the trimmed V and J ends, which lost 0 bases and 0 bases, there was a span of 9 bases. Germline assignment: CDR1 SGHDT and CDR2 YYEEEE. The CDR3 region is CASSLVGTLNTEAFF. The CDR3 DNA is TGTGCCAGCAGCTTGGTAGGGACACTGAACACTGAAGCTTTCTTT.

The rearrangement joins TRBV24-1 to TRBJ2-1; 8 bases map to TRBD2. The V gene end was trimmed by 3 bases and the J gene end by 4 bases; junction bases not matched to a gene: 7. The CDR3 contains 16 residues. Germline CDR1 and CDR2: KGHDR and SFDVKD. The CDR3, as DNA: TGTGCCACCAGTGATATGGTGGCTAGCGGGTACAATGAGCAGTTCTTC. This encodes CATSDMVASGYNEQFF.

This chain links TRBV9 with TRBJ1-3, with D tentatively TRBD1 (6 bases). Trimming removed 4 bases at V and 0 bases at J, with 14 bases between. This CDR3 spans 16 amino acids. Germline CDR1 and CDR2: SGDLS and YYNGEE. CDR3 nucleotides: TGTGCCAGCAGCAACCCGACAGGAAGCTCTGGAAACACCATATATTTT. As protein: CASSNPTGSSGNTIYF.

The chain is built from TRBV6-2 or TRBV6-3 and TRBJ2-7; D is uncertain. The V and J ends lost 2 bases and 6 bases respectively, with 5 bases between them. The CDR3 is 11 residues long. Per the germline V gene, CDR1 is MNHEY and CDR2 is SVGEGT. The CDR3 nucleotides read TGTGCCAGCAGTTACCCCCGCGAGCAGTACTTC. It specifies CASSYPREQYF.

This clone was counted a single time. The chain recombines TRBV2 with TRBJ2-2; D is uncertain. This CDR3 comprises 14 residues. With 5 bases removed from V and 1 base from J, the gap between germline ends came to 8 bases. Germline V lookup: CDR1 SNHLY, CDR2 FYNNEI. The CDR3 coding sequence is TGTGCCAGCAGTCGGTTTTTGAACACCGGGGAGCTGTTTTTT. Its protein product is CASSRFLNTGELFF.

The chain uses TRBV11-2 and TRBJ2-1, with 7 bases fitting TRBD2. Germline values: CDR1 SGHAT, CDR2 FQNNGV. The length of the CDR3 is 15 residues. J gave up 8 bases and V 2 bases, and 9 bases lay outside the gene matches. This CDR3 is CASSLIARERDEQFF. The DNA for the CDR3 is TGTGCCAGCAGCTTAATCGCGCGGGAGCGCGATGAGCAGTTCTTC.

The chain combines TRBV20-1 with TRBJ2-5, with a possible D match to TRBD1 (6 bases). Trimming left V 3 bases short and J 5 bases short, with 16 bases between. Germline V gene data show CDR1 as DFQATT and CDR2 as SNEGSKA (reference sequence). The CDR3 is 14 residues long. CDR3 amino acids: CSASSRGDGETQYF. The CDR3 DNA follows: TGCAGTGCTAGTAGCAGGGGCGATGGGGAGACCCAGTACTTC.

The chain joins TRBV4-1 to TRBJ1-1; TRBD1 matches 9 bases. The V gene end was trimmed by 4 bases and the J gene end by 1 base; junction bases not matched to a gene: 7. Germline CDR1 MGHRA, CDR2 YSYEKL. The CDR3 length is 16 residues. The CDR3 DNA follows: TGCGCCAGCAGCCCTCCCCCGACAGGGGGGAACACTGAAGCTTTCTTT. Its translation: CASSPPPTGGNTEAFF.

The CDR3 region is CASSVVGGPDTQYF. The CDR3 DNA reads as TGTGCCAGCAGCGTAGTAGGGGGACCAGATACGCAGTATTTT. This chain connects TRBV9 to TRBJ2-3, with D possibly TRBD1 on 6 matching bases. The V gene lost 0 bases and the J gene lost 4 bases, with 9 bases spanning the gap. The germline gives CDR1 SGDLS, CDR2 YYNGEE. The CDR3 sequence is 14 residues long. Variable domain in full (rest from reference TRBV9 and TRBJ2-3): DSGVTQTPKHLITATGQRVTLRCSPRSGDLSVYWYQQSLDQGLQFLIQYYNGEERAKGNILERFSAQQFPDLHSELNLSSLELGDSALYFCASSVVGGPDTQYFGPGTRLTVL.

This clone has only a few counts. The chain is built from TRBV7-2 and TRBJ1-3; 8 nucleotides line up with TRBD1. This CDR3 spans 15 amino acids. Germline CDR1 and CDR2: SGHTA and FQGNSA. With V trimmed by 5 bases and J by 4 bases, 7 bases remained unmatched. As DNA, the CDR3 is TGTGCCAGCAGCCCACAGGGGGTCGGAGGAAACACCATATATTTT. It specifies CASSPQGVGGNTIYF.

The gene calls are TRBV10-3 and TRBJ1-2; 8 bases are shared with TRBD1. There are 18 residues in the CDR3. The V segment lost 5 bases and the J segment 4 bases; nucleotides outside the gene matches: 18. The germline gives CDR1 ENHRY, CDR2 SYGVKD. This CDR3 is CAISRGQDRVEDGYGYTF. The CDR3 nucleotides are TGTGCCATCAGTCGCGGCCAGGACAGGGTTGAGGATGGCTATGGCTACACCTTC.

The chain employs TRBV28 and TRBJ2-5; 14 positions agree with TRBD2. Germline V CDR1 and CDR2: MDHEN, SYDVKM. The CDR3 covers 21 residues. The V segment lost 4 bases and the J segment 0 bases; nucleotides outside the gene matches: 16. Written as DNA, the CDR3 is TGTGCCAGCAGTTCATTGGGACTAGCGGGAGCCCCCCACTTGTACCAAGAGACCCAGTACTTC. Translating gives CASSSLGLAGAPHLYQETQYF.

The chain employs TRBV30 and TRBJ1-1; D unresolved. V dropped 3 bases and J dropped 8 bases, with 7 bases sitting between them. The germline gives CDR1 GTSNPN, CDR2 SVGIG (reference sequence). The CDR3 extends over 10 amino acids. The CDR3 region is CAWRNSEAFF. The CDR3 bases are TGTGCCTGGAGGAACAGCGAAGCTTTCTTT.

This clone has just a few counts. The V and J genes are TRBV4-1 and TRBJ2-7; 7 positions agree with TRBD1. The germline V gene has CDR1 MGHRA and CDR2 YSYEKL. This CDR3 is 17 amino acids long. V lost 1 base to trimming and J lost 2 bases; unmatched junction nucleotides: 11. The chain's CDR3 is CASSQGLQGDPPYEQYF. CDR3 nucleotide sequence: TGCGCCAGCAGCCAAGGCCTGCAGGGGGACCCCCCCTACGAGCAGTACTTC.

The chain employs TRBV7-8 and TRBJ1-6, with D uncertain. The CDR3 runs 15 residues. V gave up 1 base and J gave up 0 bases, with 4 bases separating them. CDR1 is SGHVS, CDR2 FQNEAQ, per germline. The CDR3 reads CASSLVSSYNSPLHF. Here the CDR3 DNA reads TGTGCCAGCAGCTTAGTCAGCTCCTATAATTCACCCCTCCACTTT.

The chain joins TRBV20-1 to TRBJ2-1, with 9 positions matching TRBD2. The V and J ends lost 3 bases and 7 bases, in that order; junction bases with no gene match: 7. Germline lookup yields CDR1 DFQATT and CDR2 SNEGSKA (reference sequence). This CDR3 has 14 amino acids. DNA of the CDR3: TGCAGTGCTAGTCCCCCTAGCGGGATTAATGAGCAGTTCTTC. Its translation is CSASPPSGINEQFF.

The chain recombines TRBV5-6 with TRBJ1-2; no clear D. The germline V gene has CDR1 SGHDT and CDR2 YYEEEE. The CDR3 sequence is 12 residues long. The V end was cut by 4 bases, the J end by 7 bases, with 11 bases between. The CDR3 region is CASSLGGSGYTF. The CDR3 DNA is TGTGCCAGCAGCCTAGGCGGAAGTGGCTACACCTTC.